These 4 T cell receptor beta chains were all obtained from the same sample, sequenced in a study of Ad26.COV2.S vaccination and SARS-CoV-2 variants. Assay used: immunoSEQ multiplex PCR; TCRdb lists only in-frame clones, some missing. The sample has over 450,000 clones, 89% seen once. Treatment given: about 20 received Ad26.COV2.S at low or high dose, single or two shots; 5 received placebo; per-sample allocation not given. It was on day 63 after the first vaccine or placebo injection that samples were taken. This specimen was peripheral blood, taken in a trial of Ad26.COV2.S vaccine versus placebo. These receptors were collected from a person aged 18-60 years who received the Ad26.COV2.S COVID-19 vaccine or a placebo.

This clone has just one count. The chain combines TRBV4-1 with TRBJ2-7; 7 positions match TRBD1. Germline V gives CDR1 MGHRA, CDR2 YSYEKL. V dropped 0 bases and J dropped 0; count of bases not matched to a gene: 5. CDR3 size: 16 residues. CDR3 nucleotides: TGCGCCAGCAGCCAAGATCTGAGACAGGGCTCCTACGAGCAGTACTTC. It encodes CASSQDLRQGSYEQYF.

The chain uses TRBV2 and TRBJ2-3; D is possibly TRBD2 (6 bases). The CDR3 loop spans 15 amino acids. The germline V gene encodes CDR1 SNHLY and CDR2 FYNNEI. V was cut by 4 bases and J by 1 base, with 12 bases left in between. The CDR3 region has the DNA TGTGCCAGCAGTGTAGGGAGGTTTGGCACAGATACGCAGTATTTT. Protein: CASSVGRFGTDTQYF.

This chain joins TRBV28 and TRBJ2-5, with 7 bases aligning to TRBD2. CDR3 length: 14 residues. CDR1 is MDHEN and CDR2 is SYDVKM in the germline V gene. The V gene end was trimmed by 5 bases and the J gene end by 5 bases; junction bases not matched to a gene: 8. The CDR3 loop reads CASSKDYSGETQYF. CDR3 coding DNA: TGTGCCAGCAGTAAGGACTATAGCGGGGAGACCCAGTACTTC.

The J gene is TRBJ1-1, the V gene TRBV6-5; no reliable D call. This CDR3 contains 14 residues. Per the germline V gene, CDR1 is MNHEY and CDR2 is SVGAGI. Deletions cut 0 bases from V and 7 bases from J, with 12 bases between. CDR3 protein: CASSYSFSGYEAFF. CDR3 nucleotides: TGTGCCAGCAGTTACTCGTTTTCTGGATATGAAGCTTTCTTT.